What follows describes a single T cell receptor (beta chain). This sample was taken from a study of blood T cell repertoires in COVID-19. Background on the study: Some COVID-19 samples were acute and others convalescent; all came from the United States, Italy and Spain.

Cohorts were assigned according to the clinical history that participants reported. A COVID-19 case was met by exposed participants within 2 weeks before study entry. Using immunoSEQ multiplex PCR, the repertoire was profiled, and TCRdb retains in-frame clones only, with some absent. In the table there are 120,000 to 150,000 clones, roughly nine tenths of which are singletons. CDR3 size: 14 residues. Per the germline V gene, CDR1 is SGHVS and CDR2 is FNYEAQ. Trimming took 6 bases from V and 4 from J, leaving 12 bases between them. The receptor comes from a woman aged 40 to 50 who had been exposed to COVID-19. The sequencing input was PBMCs or T cells enriched from blood (not recorded which). The chain is built from TRBV7-6 and TRBJ1-4; D unresolved. The chain's CDR3 is CASSLEADNEKLFF. The CDR3 coding sequence is TGTGCCAGCAGTTTGGAGGCAGATAATGAAAAACTGTTTTTT.